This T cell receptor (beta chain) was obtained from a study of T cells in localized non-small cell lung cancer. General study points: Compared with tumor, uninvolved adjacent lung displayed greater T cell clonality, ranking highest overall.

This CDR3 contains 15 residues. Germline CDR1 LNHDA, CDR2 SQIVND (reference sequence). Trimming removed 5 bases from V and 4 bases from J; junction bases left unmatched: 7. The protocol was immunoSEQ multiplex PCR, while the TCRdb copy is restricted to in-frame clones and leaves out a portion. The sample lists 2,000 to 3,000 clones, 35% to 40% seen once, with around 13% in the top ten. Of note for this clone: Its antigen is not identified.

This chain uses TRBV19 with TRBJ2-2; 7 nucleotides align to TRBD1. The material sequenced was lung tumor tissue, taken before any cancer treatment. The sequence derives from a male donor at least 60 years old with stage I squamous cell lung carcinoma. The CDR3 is CASSLGQRSTGELFF. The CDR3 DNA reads TGTGCCAGTAGTTTGGGACAGCGAAGCACCGGGGAGCTGTTTTTT.